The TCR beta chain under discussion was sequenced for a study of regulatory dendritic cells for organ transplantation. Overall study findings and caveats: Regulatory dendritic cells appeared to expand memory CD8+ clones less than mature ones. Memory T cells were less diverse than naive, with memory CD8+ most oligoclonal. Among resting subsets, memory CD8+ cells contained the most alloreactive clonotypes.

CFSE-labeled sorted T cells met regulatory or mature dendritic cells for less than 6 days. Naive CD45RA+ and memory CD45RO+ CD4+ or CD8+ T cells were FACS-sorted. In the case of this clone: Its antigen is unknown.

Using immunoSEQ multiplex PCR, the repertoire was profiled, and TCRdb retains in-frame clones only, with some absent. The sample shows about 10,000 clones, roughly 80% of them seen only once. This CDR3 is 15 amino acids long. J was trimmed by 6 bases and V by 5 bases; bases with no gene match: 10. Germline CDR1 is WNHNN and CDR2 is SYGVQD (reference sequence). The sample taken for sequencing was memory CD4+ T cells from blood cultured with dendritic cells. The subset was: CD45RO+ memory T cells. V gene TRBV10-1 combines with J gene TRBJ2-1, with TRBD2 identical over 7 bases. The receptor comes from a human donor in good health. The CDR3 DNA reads TGCGCCAGCAGTTCGTCGGGAGGCACCCCCAATGAGCAGTTCTTC. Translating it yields CASSSSGGTPNEQFF.